This T cell receptor beta chain was retrieved from a study of blood T cells in healthy people across ages. Per germline, CDR1 SGHDT and CDR2 YYEEEE. Trimming removed 4 bases from V and 6 bases from J; junction bases left unmatched: 10. The CDR3 has 15 amino acids. Primers used in a second PCR of about 6 to 11 cycles were a sample-barcoded 5' primer and a J-beta primer mix. TCRdb re-derived calls from the 5' RACE reads in MiXCR, one entry per CDR3 protein. Of 1.5 million to 2 million distinct CDR3 sequences in the sample, around 36% were seen once. The clonotype comes from a woman between 25 and 40 years old in good health. The source material was blood. The chain is built from TRBV5-6 and TRBJ2-7; the match to TRBD2 covers 10 bases. The DNA for the CDR3 is TGTGCCAGCAGCAGCCAAGGACTAGCGGTCCTCGAGCAGTACTTC. This encodes CASSSQGLAVLEQYF. The variable domain in full, completed from reference TRBV5-6 and TRBJ2-7, reads DAGVTQSPTHLIKTRGQQVTLRCSPKSGHDTVSWYQQALGQGPQFIFQYYEEEERQRGNFPDRFSGHQFPNYSSELNVNALLLGDSALYLCASSSQGLAVLEQYFGPGTRLTVT.